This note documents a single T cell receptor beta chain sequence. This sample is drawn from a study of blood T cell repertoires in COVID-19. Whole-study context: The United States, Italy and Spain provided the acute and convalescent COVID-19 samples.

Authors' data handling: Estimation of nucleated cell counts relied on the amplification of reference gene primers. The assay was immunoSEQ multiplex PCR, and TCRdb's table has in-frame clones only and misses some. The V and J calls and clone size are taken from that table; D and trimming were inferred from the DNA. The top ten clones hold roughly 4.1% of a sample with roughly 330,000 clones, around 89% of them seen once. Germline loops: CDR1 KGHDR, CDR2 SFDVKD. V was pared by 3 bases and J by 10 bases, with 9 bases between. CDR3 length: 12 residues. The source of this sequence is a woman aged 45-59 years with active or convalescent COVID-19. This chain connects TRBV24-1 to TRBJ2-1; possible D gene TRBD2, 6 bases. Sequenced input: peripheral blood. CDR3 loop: CATSDTGEEQFF. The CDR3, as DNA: TGTGCCACCAGTGATACGGGAGAGGAGCAGTTCTTC.